The 30 T cell receptor beta chains in this list originate from one sample, sequenced in a study of blood T cell repertoires in COVID-19. Here immunoSEQ multiplex PCR was the method, and the copy in TCRdb shows in-frame clones only, minus some. Of almost 300,000 clones listed, around 86% were seen once; the top ten hold about 1.2%. The material sequenced was peripheral blood. The receptors come from a man aged 65 to 79 with acute or convalescent COVID-19.

The chain carries TRBV27 and TRBJ2-7, with a possible D match to TRBD1 (6 bases). CDR1 is MNHEY and CDR2 is SMNVEV in the germline V gene (reference sequence). The CDR3 sequence is 14 residues long. The ends were cut back, 6 bases at V and 4 bases at J, with 16 bases in the middle. CDR3 nucleotides: TGTGCCAGCAGCATGACAGGTATTGTTTACGAGCAGTACTTC. This translates into CASSMTGIVYEQYF.

The gene calls are TRBV5-1 and TRBJ2-2; 11 nucleotides agree with TRBD2. Germline V gene sequence: CDR1 SGHRS, CDR2 YFSETQ. This CDR3 spans 18 amino acids. J was trimmed by 5 bases and V by 4 bases; bases with no gene match: 13. The CDR3 here is CASSLVAGGPRYTGELFF. For the CDR3, the DNA is TGCGCCAGCAGCCTGGTAGCGGGAGGGCCGCGTTATACCGGGGAGCTGTTTTTT. The full variable domain, its missing parts supplied by reference TRBV5-1 and TRBJ2-2, is KAGVTQTPRYLIKTRGQQVTLSCSPISGHRSVSWYQQTPGQGLQFLFEYFSETQRNKGNFPGRFSGRQFSNSRSEMNVSTLELGDSALYLCASSLVAGGPRYTGELFFGEGSRLTVL.

V usage is TRBV19 and J usage is TRBJ2-2, with D perhaps matching TRBD2 (6 bases). The germline V and J ends were trimmed by 8 bases and 8 bases, with 18 bases remaining between them. Looked up from germline, CDR1 is LNHDA and CDR2 is SQIVND (reference sequence). This CDR3 contains 14 residues. The CDR3 loop reads CASAGTFYQGELFF. In DNA form, the CDR3 reads TGTGCCAGTGCCGGGACTTTCTACCAGGGGGAGCTGTTTTTT.

CDR3 nucleotides: TGTGCCAGCAGTGAAAGGGGACAGTCCTACGAGCAGTACTTC. Translated, it gives CASSERGQSYEQYF. The chain joins TRBV6-1 to TRBJ2-7; the match to TRBD1 covers 7 bases. This CDR3 contains 14 residues. Germline trimming cut 2 bases from V and 1 base from J; bases unmatched to any gene: 2. Germline V gives CDR1 MNHNS, CDR2 SASEGT.

For this clone: Compared with germline, one end of the junction differs, possibly owing to a read error. This rearrangement joins TRBV10-3 to TRBJ1-1, with D hard to call. The CDR3 has 12 amino acids. Germline V gives CDR1 ENHRY, CDR2 SYGVKD. CDR3 coding DNA: TGTGCCATTAGTGGTCAGAGGACTGAAGCTTTCTTT. Translation: CAISGQRTEAFF.

This clone was detected only a few times. The chain recombines TRBV29-1 with TRBJ2-6, with D hard to call. CDR1 is SQVTM and CDR2 is ANQGSEA in the germline V gene. This CDR3 is 14 amino acids long. Trimming took off 6 bases at V and 2 bases at J, with 11 bases between the two ends. In nucleotides, the CDR3 is TGCAGCGTCCATTCGGGTGCTGGGGCCAACGTCCTGACTTTC. Its protein is CSVHSGAGANVLTF.

The chain recombines TRBV5-4 with TRBJ1-2; TRBD1 aligns across 10 bases. V shed 6 bases, J shed 5 bases, and the junction held 7 bases outside the gene matches. Germline V CDR1 and CDR2: SGHNT, YYREEE (reference sequence). CDR3 size: 14 residues. The CDR3 reads CASNSGTGVYGYTF. In DNA form, the CDR3 reads TGTGCCAGCAACTCCGGGACAGGGGTTTATGGCTACACCTTC.

The chain recombines TRBV5-5 with TRBJ2-2, with TRBD1 identical over 7 bases. The CDR3 has 16 residues. Looked up from germline, CDR1 is SGHKS and CDR2 is YYEKEE (reference sequence). With 4 bases clipped from V and 3 bases from J, the junction kept 9 bases outside the gene matches. The CDR3 nucleotides are TGTGCCAGCAGCCCACAGGGGCAACGCTACACCGGGGAGCTGTTTTTT. Its translation: CASSPQGQRYTGELFF.

The V and J genes are TRBV24-1 and TRBJ2-3; TRBD2 agrees at 8 bases. The CDR3 runs to 16 residues. Germline V gene sequence: CDR1 KGHDR, CDR2 SFDVKD. The V and J ends lost 1 base and 3 bases, in that order; junction bases with no gene match: 5. In DNA, the CDR3 is TGTGCCACCAGTGATTTTCGGAGCGGGGGTACAGATACGCAGTATTTT. This translates into CATSDFRSGGTDTQYF.

This rearrangement joins TRBV5-1 to TRBJ1-5; perhaps TRBD1 as D (5 bases). Germline V gene lookup returns CDR1 SGHRS and CDR2 YFSETQ. Trimming left V 0 bases short and J 4 bases short, with 11 bases between. This CDR3 has 15 residues. The CDR3 region is CASSLAAGGNQPQHF. As DNA, the CDR3 is TGCGCCAGCAGCTTGGCGGCGGGGGGGAATCAGCCCCAGCATTTT.

This chain connects TRBV5-1 to TRBJ2-1; 7 nucleotides line up with TRBD1. CDR1 and CDR2 (germline): SGHRS, YFSETQ. This CDR3 region has 16 residues. V shed 2 bases, J shed 4 bases, and the junction held 9 bases outside the gene matches. CDR3: CASSLNRDRVYNEQFF. The CDR3, as DNA: TGCGCCAGCAGCTTAAACCGGGACAGAGTTTACAATGAGCAGTTCTTC.

V and J are TRBV19 and TRBJ1-5, with 8 bases that match TRBD1. Germline-derived CDR1 and CDR2 are LNHDA and SQIVND (reference sequence). This CDR3 has 15 amino acids. Trimming cost V 5 bases and J 2 bases; bases outside gene matches: 5. The CDR3 nucleotides read TGTGCCAGTAGTCCCCGACAGGGGCGCAATCAGCCCCAGCATTTT. Translated, it gives CASSPRQGRNQPQHF. Combining the CDR3 with reference TRBV19 and TRBJ1-5 gives the whole variable domain DGGITQSPKYLFRKEGQNVTLSCEQNLNHDAMYWYRQDPGQGLRLIYYSQIVNDFQKGDIAEGYSVSREKKESFPLTVTSAQKNPTAFYLCASSPRQGRNQPQHFGDGTRLSIL.

The V gene is TRBV4-1, the J gene TRBJ2-3, with a weak D call TRBD1 (6 bases). The V gene's germline CDR1 is MGHRA and CDR2 YSYEKL. The CDR3 length is 16 residues. V lost 0 bases to trimming and J lost 8 bases, with 18 bases between them. The CDR3 is CASSQERQELVSTQYF. For the CDR3, the DNA is TGCGCCAGCAGCCAAGAACGACAGGAGCTAGTGAGTACGCAGTATTTT.

The chain has TRBV7-2 and TRBJ2-3, with 7 bases matching TRBD2. V shed 1 base, J shed 1 base, and the junction held 5 bases outside the gene matches. The CDR3 is made up of 16 amino acids. Per the germline V gene, CDR1 is SGHTA and CDR2 is FQGNSA. The CDR3 reads CASSLGEGSGTDTQYF. The CDR3 DNA reads TGTGCCAGCAGCTTAGGGGAGGGTAGCGGCACAGATACGCAGTATTTT. The entire variable domain, with the rest obtained from reference TRBV7-2 and TRBJ2-3, is as follows: GAGVSQSPSNKVTEKGKDVELRCDPISGHTALYWYRQSLGQGLEFLIYFQGNSAPDKSGLPSDRFSAERTGGSVSTLTIQRTQQEDSAVYLCASSLGEGSGTDTQYFGPGTRLTVL.

The gene calls are TRBV13 and TRBJ1-2; the match to TRBD1 covers 7 bases. The V segment lost 6 bases and the J segment 1 base; nucleotides outside the gene matches: 14. Germline lookup yields CDR1 PRHDT and CDR2 FYEKMQ (reference sequence). The CDR3 extends over 17 amino acids. CDR3 DNA sequence: TGTGCCAGCAGACAAAAGTCGCGGGACAGACTTAACTATGGCTACACCTTC. This encodes CASRQKSRDRLNYGYTF.

The V and J genes are TRBV15 and TRBJ1-6; D gene uncertain. Germline lookup yields CDR1 LNHNV and CDR2 YYDKDF (reference sequence). The CDR3 runs to 16 residues. V dropped 0 bases and J dropped 4 bases, with 10 bases sitting between them. The CDR3 is CATSRDSRLYNSPLHF. CDR3 DNA: TGTGCCACCAGCAGAGATTCCAGGTTGTATAATTCACCCCTCCACTTT. The full variable domain, with the rest looked up from reference TRBV15 and TRBJ1-6, is DAMVIQNPRYQVTQFGKPVTLSCSQTLNHNVMYWYQQKSSQAPKLLFHYYDKDFNNEADTPDNFQSRRPNTSFCFLDIRSPGLGDTAMYLCATSRDSRLYNSPLHFGNGTRLTVT.

The gene calls are TRBV7-2 and TRBJ2-4; the D gene is possibly TRBD1 (6 bases). V lost 1 base and J 4 bases, leaving 11 bases between the germline ends. The CDR3 totals 15 residues. The germline V gene encodes CDR1 SGHTA and CDR2 FQGNSA. DNA for the CDR3: TGTGCCAGCAGCTTAGGTGGCGGACAGAAAAACATTCAGTACTTC. Translating it yields CASSLGGGQKNIQYF.

The chain links TRBV12-3 or TRBV12-4 to TRBJ2-2; D uncertain. V lost 5 bases and J lost 8, with 6 bases in between. This CDR3 contains 11 residues. The CDR3 region has the DNA TGTGCCAGCAGTGCGGTAGGGGAGCTGTTTTTT. Protein sequence: CASSAVGELFF.

The sample holds many counts of this clone. CDR3 sequence: CASRWTRDAGELFF. CDR3 nucleotide sequence: TGTGCCAGCAGATGGACTAGGGATGCCGGGGAGCTGTTTTTT. The rearrangement links TRBV4-2 to TRBJ2-2, with 7 nucleotides matching TRBD2. The V gene end was trimmed by 6 bases and the J gene end by 6 bases; junction bases not matched to a gene: 7. The CDR3 is 14 residues long. Germline values: CDR1 LGHNA, CDR2 YNFKEQ.

The rearrangement joins TRBV5-8 to TRBJ1-2; tentative D call: TRBD1 (6 bases). Per germline, CDR1 SGHTS and CDR2 YDEGEE. The CDR3 covers 16 residues. Trimming left V 0 bases short and J 4 bases short, with 16 bases between. The CDR3: CASSLDLPTGPYGYTF. In DNA, the CDR3 is TGTGCCAGCAGCTTGGACCTTCCAACAGGGCCCTATGGCTACACCTTC.

The chain employs TRBV6-5 and TRBJ1-2; 8 bases are shared with TRBD1. CDR3 length equals 15 residues. Looked up from germline, CDR1 is MNHEY and CDR2 is SVGAGI. After removal of 6 bases from V and 2 bases from J, the junction contained 8 bases not matched to a gene. CDR3 coding DNA: TGTGCCAGCAGGGAGGACAGGGAATGGAACTATGGCTACACCTTC. It translates to CASREDREWNYGYTF.

V is TRBV18 and J is TRBJ2-5; D possibly corresponds to TRBD1 (6 bases). Per germline, CDR1 KGHSH and CDR2 LQKENI. The V end lost 3 bases, the J end lost 1 base, and 9 bases lay between the germline ends. The length of the CDR3 is 14 residues. As DNA, the CDR3 is TGTGCCAGCTCACCGACAGGATTCCAAGAGACCCAGTACTTC. Translated: CASSPTGFQETQYF.

This CDR3 is CASSHTSGYEQYF. The DNA of the CDR3 is TGTGCCAGCAGCCACACTAGCGGTTACGAGCAGTACTTC. This chain joins TRBV3-1 (or the pseudogene TRBV3-2) and TRBJ2-7, with 8 bases aligning to TRBD2. Germline V lookup: CDR1 LGHDT, CDR2 YNNKEL (reference sequence). With V trimmed by 3 bases and J by 4 bases, 2 bases remained unmatched. CDR3 length: 13 residues.

The rearrangement joins TRBV29-1 to TRBJ2-5, with 8 bases that match TRBD1. Trimming at V came to 4 bases and at J to 5 bases, leaving 9 bases not matched to a gene. CDR3 size: 14 residues. Germline-derived CDR1 and CDR2 are SQVTM and ANQGSEA. CDR3 amino acids: CSVALGQGGETQYF. Written as DNA, the CDR3 is TGCAGCGTTGCCTTAGGACAGGGTGGTGAGACCCAGTACTTC.

The chain carries TRBV6-2 or TRBV6-3 and TRBJ2-2; a weak D match, TRBD1 (6 bases). CDR1 is MNHEY, CDR2 SVGEGT, per germline. The CDR3 extends over 16 amino acids. Trimming took off 4 bases at V and 1 base at J, with 13 bases between the two ends. DNA of the CDR3: TGTGCCAGCAGTTCTCAGGGGTACCTGAACACCGGGGAGCTGTTTTTT. Encoded protein: CASSSQGYLNTGELFF.

The V and J genes are TRBV5-1 and TRBJ2-7; D remains unclear. This CDR3 has 11 amino acids. Germline lookup yields CDR1 SGHRS and CDR2 YFSETQ. Trimming removed 4 bases from V and 3 bases from J, with 5 bases in between. CDR3 sequence reads: CASSNNYEQYF. The CDR3 region has the DNA TGCGCCAGCAGCAATAACTACGAGCAGTACTTC.

The V call is TRBV4-1, the J call TRBJ1-5; TRBD1 aligns across 10 bases. Germline values: CDR1 MGHRA, CDR2 YSYEKL. The CDR3 loop spans 17 amino acids. The trim removed 0 bases at V and 4 bases at J, leaving 6 bases unmatched. CDR3 nucleotide sequence: TGCGCCAGCAGCCAAGATAGGGGACAGGGGACAAATCAGCCCCAGCATTTT. Residues: CASSQDRGQGTNQPQHF.

The chain recombines TRBV19 with TRBJ1-5; D may be TRBD1 (6 bases). This CDR3 has 14 amino acids. V lost 7 bases, J lost 3 bases, and 13 bases lay in between. The germline gives CDR1 LNHDA, CDR2 SQIVND (reference sequence). As DNA, the CDR3 is TGTGCCAGTACCCCAGGACAGTTCAATCAGCCCCAGCATTTT. Translation gives CASTPGQFNQPQHF.

This chain joins TRBV9 and TRBJ1-4; possible D gene TRBD1, 6 bases. Trimming pared 0 bases from V and 2 bases from J, leaving 8 bases between. Germline CDR1 SGDLS, CDR2 YYNGEE. CDR3 size: 15 residues. This CDR3 is CASSVVGATNEKLFF. CDR3 bases: TGTGCCAGCAGCGTAGTGGGGGCCACTAATGAAAAACTGTTTTTT.

CDR3 residues: CASSLGISISGANVLTF. The CDR3 region has the DNA TGCGCCAGCAGCTTGGGAATTTCTATCTCTGGGGCCAACGTCCTGACTTTC. The V gene is TRBV5-1, the J gene TRBJ2-6; D unclear. The CDR3 loop spans 17 amino acids. Deletions cut 0 bases from V and 0 bases from J, with 10 bases between. The germline V gene has CDR1 SGHRS and CDR2 YFSETQ.